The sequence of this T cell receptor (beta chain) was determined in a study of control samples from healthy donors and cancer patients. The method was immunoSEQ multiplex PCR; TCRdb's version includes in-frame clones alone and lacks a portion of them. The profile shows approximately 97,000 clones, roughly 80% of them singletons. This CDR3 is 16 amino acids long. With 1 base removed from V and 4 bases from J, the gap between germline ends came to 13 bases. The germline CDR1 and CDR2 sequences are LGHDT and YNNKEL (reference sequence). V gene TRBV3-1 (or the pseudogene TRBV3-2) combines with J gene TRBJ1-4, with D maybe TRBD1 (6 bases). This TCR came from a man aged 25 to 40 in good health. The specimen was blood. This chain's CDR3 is CASSQVRDTYNEKLFF. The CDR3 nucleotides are TGTGCCAGCAGCCAAGTGCGGGACACCTATAATGAAAAACTGTTTTTT.